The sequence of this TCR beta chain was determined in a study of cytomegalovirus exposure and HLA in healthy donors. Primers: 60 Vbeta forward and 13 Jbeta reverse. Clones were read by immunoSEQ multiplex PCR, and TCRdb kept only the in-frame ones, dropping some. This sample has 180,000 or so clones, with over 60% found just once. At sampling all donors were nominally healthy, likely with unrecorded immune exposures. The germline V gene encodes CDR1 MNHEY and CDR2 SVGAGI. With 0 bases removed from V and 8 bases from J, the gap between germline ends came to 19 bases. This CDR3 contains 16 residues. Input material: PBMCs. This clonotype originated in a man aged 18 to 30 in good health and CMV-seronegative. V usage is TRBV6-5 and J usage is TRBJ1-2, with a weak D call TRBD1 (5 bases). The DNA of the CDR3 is TGTGCCAGCAGTTACTCTAGGGGCAGAACAGACGAGGGCTACACCTTC. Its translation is CASSYSRGRTDEGYTF.